This TCR beta chain comes out of a study of cytomegalovirus exposure and HLA in healthy donors (dated by TCRdb to the late 2010s). Study-wide context: According to a later analysis, one platform produced both the roughly 130 validation repertoires and the 666 repertoires of the first cohort. To predict cytomegalovirus infection status, the study brought together high-throughput TCR immunosequencing, statistical association of individual TCRs with disease status, and machine learning. The study aimed to test whether signatures of past pathogen exposure could be identified by cataloging public T cell receptors. Besides the first cohort of approximately 710 subjects, a separate validation cohort made up of 90 to 150 different subjects was used.

The paper as a whole reports these results and caveats: Most TCR sequences were observed very rarely across donors, whereas some public TCRs were present in many individuals. A total of fewer than 200 TCR beta chains were listed by the study as associated with cytomegalovirus. According to the authors, the approach could potentially be generalized to other disease states and immunological phenotypes. Cytomegalovirus status was reported to be diagnosed by the classifier with high specificity and sensitivity in both the original and validation cohorts. A few of the identified cytomegalovirus-associated TCR beta chains were confirmed in vitro to be specific for cytomegalovirus antigens. A later analysis had no HLA typing for the validation cohort, so co-occurrence there was scored across all 130 or so repertoires. In a later analysis, TCRs clustered in the first cohort were found to also tend to co-occur in the 120 validation repertoires, with 85% to 95% of cluster scores above 0.

The library relied on the immunoSEQ multiplex PCR assay. Per the original workflow: A statistical classification framework was built to diagnose cytomegalovirus status from the catalog of TCR beta chain sequences. TCRdb's version of the immuneACCESS table is confined to in-frame rearrangements and falls short of the full clone set. An unresolved V gene accounts for under half of the shortfall where checked; the remainder is of unknown origin. V, J and clone size are taken as reported in that table, and D and trimming were inferred from the DNA itself. The sample yields roughly 130,000 clones; around nine tenths were counted once. The ten largest make up 1.4% to 1.5% of the sample. Notes on this clone: Its binding antigen is unknown. No much larger clone is present one base from it, and per-base qualities are unavailable. The same CDR3 can be traced to other DNA sequences in this sample.

Donors formed part of the validation cohort, which comprised 120 subjects and was distinct from the first cohort of some 700 subjects. Relative to germline, V is missing 0 bases and J is missing 0 bases, with 0 bases of the junction outside any gene match. The CDR3 starts with the cysteine, ends with the phenylalanine, and has 15 residues. Kept here is only the CDR3 DNA, which spans 45 bases and is read in frame from base 1. According to the germline V gene (reference sequence), CDR1 reads SGHNT and CDR2 reads YYREEE. The rearranged chain carries TRBV5-4 and TRBJ2-1, with 7 bases matching TRBD2. Input material: PBMCs. The clonotype was recovered from a man under 40 in good health and CMV-seronegative. The nucleotide sequence is given as TGTGCCAGCAGCTTGGGCGGGAGCTCCTACAATGAGCAGTTCTTC. It encodes CASSLGGSSYNEQFF.